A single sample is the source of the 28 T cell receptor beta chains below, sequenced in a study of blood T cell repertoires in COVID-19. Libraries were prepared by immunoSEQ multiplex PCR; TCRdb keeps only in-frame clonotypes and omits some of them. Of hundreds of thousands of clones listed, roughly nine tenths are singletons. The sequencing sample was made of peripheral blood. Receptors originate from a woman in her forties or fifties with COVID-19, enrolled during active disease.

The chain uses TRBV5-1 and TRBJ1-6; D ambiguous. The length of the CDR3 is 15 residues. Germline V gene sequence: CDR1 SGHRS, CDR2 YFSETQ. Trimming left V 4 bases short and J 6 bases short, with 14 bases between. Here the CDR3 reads CASSDGEEGNSPLHF. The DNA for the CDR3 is TGCGCCAGCAGCGACGGGGAGGAAGGTAATTCACCCCTCCACTTT.

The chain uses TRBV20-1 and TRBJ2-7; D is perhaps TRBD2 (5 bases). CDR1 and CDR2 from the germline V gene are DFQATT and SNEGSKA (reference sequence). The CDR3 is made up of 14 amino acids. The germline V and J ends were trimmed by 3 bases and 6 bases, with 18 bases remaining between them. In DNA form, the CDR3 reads TGCAGTGCTAGTCTACCCAGCGGTGTTTCCGAGCAGTACTTC. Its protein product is CSASLPSGVSEQYF.

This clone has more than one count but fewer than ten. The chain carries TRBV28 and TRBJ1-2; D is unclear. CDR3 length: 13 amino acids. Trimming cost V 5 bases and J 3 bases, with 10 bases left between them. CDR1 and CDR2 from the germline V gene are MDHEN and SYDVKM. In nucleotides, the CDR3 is TGTGCCAGCAGTACGACTGTATACTATGGCTACACCTTC. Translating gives CASSTTVYYGYTF.

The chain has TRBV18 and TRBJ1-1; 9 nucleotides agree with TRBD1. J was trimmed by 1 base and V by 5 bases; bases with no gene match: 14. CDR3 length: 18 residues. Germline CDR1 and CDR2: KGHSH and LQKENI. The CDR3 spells CASSSEVLETGGNTEAFF. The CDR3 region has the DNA TGTGCCAGCTCATCTGAGGTACTAGAGACAGGGGGGAACACTGAAGCTTTCTTT.

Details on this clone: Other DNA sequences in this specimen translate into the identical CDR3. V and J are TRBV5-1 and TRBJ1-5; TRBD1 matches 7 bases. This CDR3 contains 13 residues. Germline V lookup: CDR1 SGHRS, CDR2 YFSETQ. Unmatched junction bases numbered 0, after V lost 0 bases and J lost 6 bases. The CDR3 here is CASSLDRGQPQHF. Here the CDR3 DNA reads TGCGCCAGCAGCTTGGACAGGGGTCAGCCCCAGCATTTT.

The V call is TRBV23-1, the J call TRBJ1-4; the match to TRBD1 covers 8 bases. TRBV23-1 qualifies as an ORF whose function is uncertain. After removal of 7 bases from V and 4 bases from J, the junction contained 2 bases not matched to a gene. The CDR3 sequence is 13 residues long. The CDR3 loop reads CASKGQVNEKLFF. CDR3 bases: TGCGCCAGCAAGGGACAGGTTAATGAAAAACTGTTTTTT.

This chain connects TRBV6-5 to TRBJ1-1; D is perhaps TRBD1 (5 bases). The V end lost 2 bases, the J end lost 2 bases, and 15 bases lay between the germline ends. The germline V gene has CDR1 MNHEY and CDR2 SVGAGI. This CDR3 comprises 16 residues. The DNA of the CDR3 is TGTGCCAGCAGTTACGCAGGGTCAGGGCTTAACACTGAAGCTTTCTTT. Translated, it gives CASSYAGSGLNTEAFF.

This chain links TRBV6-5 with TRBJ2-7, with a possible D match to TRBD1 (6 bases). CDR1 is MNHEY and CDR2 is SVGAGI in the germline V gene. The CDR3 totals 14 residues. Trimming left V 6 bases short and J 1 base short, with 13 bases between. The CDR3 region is CASRTGTSSYEQYF. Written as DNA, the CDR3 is TGTGCCAGCAGAACCGGGACATCATCCTACGAGCAGTACTTC.

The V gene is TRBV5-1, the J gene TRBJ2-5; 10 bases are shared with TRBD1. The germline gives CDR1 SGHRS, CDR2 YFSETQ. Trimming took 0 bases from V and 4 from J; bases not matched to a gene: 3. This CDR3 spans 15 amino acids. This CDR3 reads CASSLDRTGGETQYF. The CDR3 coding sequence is TGCGCCAGCAGCTTGGATCGGACAGGGGGAGAGACCCAGTACTTC. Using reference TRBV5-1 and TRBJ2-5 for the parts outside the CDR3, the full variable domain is KAGVTQTPRYLIKTRGQQVTLSCSPISGHRSVSWYQQTPGQGLQFLFEYFSETQRNKGNFPGRFSGRQFSNSRSEMNVSTLELGDSALYLCASSLDRTGGETQYFGPGTRLLVL.

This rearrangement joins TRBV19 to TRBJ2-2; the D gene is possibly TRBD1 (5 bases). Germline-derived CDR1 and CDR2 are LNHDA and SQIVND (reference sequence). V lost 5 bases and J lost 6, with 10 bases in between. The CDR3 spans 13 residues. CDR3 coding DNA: TGTGCCAGTAGTCCTCAGGGTCCCGGGGAGCTGTTTTTT. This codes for CASSPQGPGELFF.

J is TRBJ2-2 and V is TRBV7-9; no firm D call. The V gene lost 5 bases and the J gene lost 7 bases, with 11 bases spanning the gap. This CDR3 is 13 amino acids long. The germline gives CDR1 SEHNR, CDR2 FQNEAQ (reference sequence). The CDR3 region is CASSPRVGGELFF. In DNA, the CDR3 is TGTGCCAGCAGCCCCCGGGTTGGCGGGGAGCTGTTTTTT.

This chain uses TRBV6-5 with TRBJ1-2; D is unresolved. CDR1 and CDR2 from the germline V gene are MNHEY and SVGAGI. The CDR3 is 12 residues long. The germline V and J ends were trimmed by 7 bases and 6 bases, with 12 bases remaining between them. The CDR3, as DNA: TGTGCCAGCACCCCCGAACACCATGGCTACACCTTC. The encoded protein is CASTPEHHGYTF.

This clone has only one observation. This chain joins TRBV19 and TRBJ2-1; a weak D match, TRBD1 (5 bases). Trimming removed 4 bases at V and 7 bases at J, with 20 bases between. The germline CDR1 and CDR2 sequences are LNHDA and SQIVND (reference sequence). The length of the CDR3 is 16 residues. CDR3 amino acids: CASSTQTVNYGNEQFF. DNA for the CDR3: TGTGCCAGTAGTACCCAGACAGTAAACTACGGGAATGAGCAGTTCTTC.

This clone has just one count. The CDR3 reads CASSDDPRGQPQHF. CDR3 bases: TGTGCCAGCAGTGACGACCCCCGGGGGCAGCCCCAGCATTTT. The chain uses TRBV6-1 and TRBJ1-5, with a tentative D call TRBD1 (5 bases). Per germline, CDR1 MNHNS and CDR2 SASEGT. Trimming took off 3 bases at V and 7 bases at J, with 13 bases between the two ends. The CDR3 contains 14 residues.

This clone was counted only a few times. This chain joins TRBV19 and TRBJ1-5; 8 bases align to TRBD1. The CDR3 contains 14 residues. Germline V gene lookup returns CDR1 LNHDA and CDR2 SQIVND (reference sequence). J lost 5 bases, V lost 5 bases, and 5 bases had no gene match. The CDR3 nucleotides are TGTGCCAGTAGTTTACAGGGGGAACATCAGCCCCAGCATTTT. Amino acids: CASSLQGEHQPQHF.

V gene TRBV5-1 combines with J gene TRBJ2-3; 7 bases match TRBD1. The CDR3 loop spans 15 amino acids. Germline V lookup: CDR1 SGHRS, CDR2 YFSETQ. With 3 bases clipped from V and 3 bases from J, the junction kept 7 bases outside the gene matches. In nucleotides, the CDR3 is TGCGCCAGCAGCTCCGGGACAGTCGGGACAGATACGCAGTATTTT. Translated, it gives CASSSGTVGTDTQYF. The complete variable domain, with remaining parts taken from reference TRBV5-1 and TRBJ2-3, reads KAGVTQTPRYLIKTRGQQVTLSCSPISGHRSVSWYQQTPGQGLQFLFEYFSETQRNKGNFPGRFSGRQFSNSRSEMNVSTLELGDSALYLCASSSGTVGTDTQYFGPGTRLTVL.

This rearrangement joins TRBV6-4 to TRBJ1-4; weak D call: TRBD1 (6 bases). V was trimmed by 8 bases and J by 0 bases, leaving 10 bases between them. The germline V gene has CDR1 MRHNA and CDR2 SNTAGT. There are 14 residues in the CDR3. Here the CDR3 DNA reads TGTGCCAGCCTTAGGACAGCAACTAATGAAAAACTGTTTTTT. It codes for CASLRTATNEKLFF.

The DNA for the CDR3 is TGTGCCAGTAGTACTGTAAGCAATCAGCCCCAGCATTTT. It encodes CASSTVSNQPQHF. V is TRBV19 and J is TRBJ1-5; D is unclear. Looked up from germline, CDR1 is LNHDA and CDR2 is SQIVND (reference sequence). This CDR3 has 13 amino acids. Trimming cost V 4 bases and J 1 base, with 5 bases left between them.

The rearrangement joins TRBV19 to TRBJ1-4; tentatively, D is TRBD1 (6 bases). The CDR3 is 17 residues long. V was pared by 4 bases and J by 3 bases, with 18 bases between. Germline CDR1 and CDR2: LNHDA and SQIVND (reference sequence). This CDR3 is CASSSRDPGGPNEKLFF. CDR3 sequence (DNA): TGTGCCAGTAGTAGCCGCGACCCGGGGGGCCCTAATGAAAAACTGTTTTTT.

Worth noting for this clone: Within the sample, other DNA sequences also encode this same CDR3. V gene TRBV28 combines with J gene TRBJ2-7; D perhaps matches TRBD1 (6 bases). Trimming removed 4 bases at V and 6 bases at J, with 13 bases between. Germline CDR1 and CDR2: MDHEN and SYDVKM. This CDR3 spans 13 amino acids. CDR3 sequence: CASSSVDRFEQYF. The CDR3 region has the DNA TGTGCCAGCAGTTCCGTTGACAGGTTCGAGCAGTACTTC.

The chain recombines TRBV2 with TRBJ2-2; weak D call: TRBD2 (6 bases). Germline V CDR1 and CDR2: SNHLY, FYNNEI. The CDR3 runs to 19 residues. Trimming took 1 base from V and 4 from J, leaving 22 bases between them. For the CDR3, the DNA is TGTGCCAGCAGTGAAGTGTCCCTACTAGCCCACATGCCCACCGGGGAGCTGTTTTTT. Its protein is CASSEVSLLAHMPTGELFF.

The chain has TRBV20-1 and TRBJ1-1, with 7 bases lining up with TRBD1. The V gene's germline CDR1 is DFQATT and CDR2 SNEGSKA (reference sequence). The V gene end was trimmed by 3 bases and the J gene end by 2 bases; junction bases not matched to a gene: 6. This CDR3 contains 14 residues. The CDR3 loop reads CSASPDRFNTEAFF. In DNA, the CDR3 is TGCAGTGCTAGTCCGGACAGGTTTAACACTGAAGCTTTCTTT.

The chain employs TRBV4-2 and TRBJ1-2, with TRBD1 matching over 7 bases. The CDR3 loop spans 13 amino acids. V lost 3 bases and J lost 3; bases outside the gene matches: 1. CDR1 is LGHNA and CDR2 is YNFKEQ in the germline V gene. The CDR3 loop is CASSHRGDYGYTF. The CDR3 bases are TGTGCCAGCAGCCACAGGGGGGACTATGGCTACACCTTC.

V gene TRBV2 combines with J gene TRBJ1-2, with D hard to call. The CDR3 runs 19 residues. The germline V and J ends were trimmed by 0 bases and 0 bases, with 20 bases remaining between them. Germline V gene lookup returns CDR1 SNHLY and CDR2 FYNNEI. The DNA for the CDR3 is TGTGCCAGCAGTGAAGCGCTTTATACTTTTATACTCTCTAACTATGGCTACACCTTC. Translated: CASSEALYTFILSNYGYTF.

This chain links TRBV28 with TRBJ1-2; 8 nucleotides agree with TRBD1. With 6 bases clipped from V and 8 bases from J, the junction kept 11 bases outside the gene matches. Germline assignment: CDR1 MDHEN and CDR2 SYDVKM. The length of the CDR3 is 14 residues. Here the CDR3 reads CASRYGDRGDGYTF. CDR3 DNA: TGTGCCAGCAGGTACGGAGACAGGGGTGACGGCTACACCTTC.

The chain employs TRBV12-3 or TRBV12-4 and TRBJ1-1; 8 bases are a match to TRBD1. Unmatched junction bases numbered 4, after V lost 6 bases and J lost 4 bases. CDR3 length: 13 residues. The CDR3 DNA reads TGTGCCAGCAGACAGGACAGGGTCACTGAAGCTTTCTTT. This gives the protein CASRQDRVTEAFF.

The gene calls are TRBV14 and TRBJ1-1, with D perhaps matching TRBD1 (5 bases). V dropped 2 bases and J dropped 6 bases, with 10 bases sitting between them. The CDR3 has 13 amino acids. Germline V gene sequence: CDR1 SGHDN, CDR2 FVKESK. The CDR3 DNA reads TGTGCCAGCAGCCAACATAGGGGTTCTGAAGCTTTCTTT. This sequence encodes CASSQHRGSEAFF.

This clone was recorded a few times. As DNA, the CDR3 is TGTGCCAGCAGTGTCGAGGGCAATCAGCCCCAGCATTTT. Amino acids: CASSVEGNQPQHF. The chain couples TRBV2 to TRBJ1-5; no definite D call. V was shortened by 4 bases and J by 2 bases, with 6 bases between the two germline ends. From germline, CDR1 is SNHLY and CDR2 FYNNEI. The length of the CDR3 is 13 residues.